A single sample is the source of the 6 T cell receptor beta chains below, sequenced in a study of circulating and synovial CD4+ cells in juvenile arthritis. Sequencing was performed with immunoSEQ multiplex PCR; in TCRdb, only in-frame clones are kept and a portion is missing. The sample consists of approximately 3,600 clones, approximately 84% of them appearing once. Sequenced input: CD4+ T cells from synovial fluid. These receptors were collected from a human donor with juvenile idiopathic arthritis.

This clone showed up just once. The chain links TRBV5-1 to TRBJ2-3; 8 nucleotides align to TRBD2. V dropped 0 bases and J dropped 2; count of bases not matched to a gene: 2. The germline gives CDR1 SGHRS, CDR2 YFSETQ. The length of the CDR3 is 15 residues. Here the CDR3 DNA reads TGCGCCAGCAGCTTGGGGCGGGGGGACACAGATACGCAGTATTTT. Protein product: CASSLGRGDTDTQYF.

The CDR3 spells CASSEPTGLREKLFF. The DNA for the CDR3 is TGTGCCAGCAGTGAACCAACAGGGCTTAGGGAAAAACTGTTTTTT. V usage is TRBV25-1 and J usage is TRBJ1-4, with D tentatively TRBD1 (6 bases). From germline, CDR1 is MGHDK and CDR2 SYGVNS. Trimming pared 2 bases from V and 8 bases from J, leaving 15 bases between. The CDR3 totals 15 residues.

The gene calls are TRBV23-1 and TRBJ1-2, with 8 bases aligning to TRBD1. TRBV23-1 is an open reading frame, and its role is uncertain. The CDR3 totals 14 residues. V was pared by 3 bases and J by 7 bases, with 7 bases of the junction left unmatched. The CDR3 spells CASSQSGQGFGYTF. The CDR3 DNA reads as TGCGCCAGCAGTCAGTCCGGACAGGGTTTTGGCTACACCTTC.

For this clone: Other DNA sequences from this sample encode an identical CDR3 as well. The genes are TRBV9 and TRBJ1-1; a possible D gene is TRBD1 (6 bases). CDR1 and CDR2 (germline): SGDLS, YYNGEE. The CDR3 length is 15 residues. Deletions cut 3 bases from V and 4 bases from J, with 16 bases between. The CDR3 DNA sequence: TGTGCCAGCAGCGCCAAGCCACAGGGTATCACTGAAGCTTTCTTT. It yields the protein CASSAKPQGITEAFF.

The rearrangement links TRBV7-9 to TRBJ2-1; D possibly corresponds to TRBD2 (5 bases). V was trimmed by 5 bases and J by 8 bases, leaving 22 bases between them. The CDR3 runs to 16 residues. The germline V gene encodes CDR1 SEHNR and CDR2 FQNEAQ (reference sequence). CDR3 residues: CASSTERRMGVDEQFF. CDR3 sequence (DNA): TGTGCCAGCAGCACAGAGCGGCGGATGGGTGTAGATGAGCAGTTCTTC.

DNA of the CDR3: TGCGCCAGCAGCCCGGGGACAGCCTATGGCTACACCTTC. This gives the protein CASSPGTAYGYTF. The chain links TRBV4-3 to TRBJ1-2; 7 bases match TRBD1. The CDR3 is made up of 13 amino acids. The V segment lost 4 bases and the J segment 4 bases; nucleotides outside the gene matches: 3. Germline V gives CDR1 LGHNA, CDR2 YSLEER.